The TCR beta chain under discussion was sequenced for a study of radiotherapy plus CTLA-4 blockade in lung cancer. Looking at the study overall: Among patients, about 17% showed objective responses, and 25% to 35% had disease control.

TCRdb's copy holds only in-frame clones and misses some; the assay was immunoSEQ multiplex PCR. The sample yields 43,000 or so clones, around 72% seen once. The study treated chemo-refractory metastatic non-small-cell lung cancer patients with focal radiation plus ipilimumab CTLA-4 blockade. V shed 11 bases, J shed 0 bases, and the junction held 9 bases outside the gene matches. The germline gives CDR1 SNHLY, CDR2 FYNNEI. This CDR3 contains 15 residues. As regards this clone: Its antigen is not known.

Notes on the study in general: Blood TCR clones of tumor origin expanded after radiotherapy plus ipilimumab. Together with interferon-beta, which increased in serum after radiation, early dynamic changes in blood T cell clones were reportedly the best predictors of response.

This sample comprised peripheral blood, obtained from a patient treated with radiotherapy plus ipilimumab. The chain combines TRBV2 with TRBJ1-1; 10 nucleotides match TRBD1. This receptor was taken from a human donor with non-small cell lung cancer who had a complete response to radiotherapy plus ipilimumab. Written as DNA, the CDR3 is TGTGCCTCCCGGGACAGGGGATGGCTGAACACTGAAGCTTTCTTT. Encoded protein: CASRDRGWLNTEAFF.